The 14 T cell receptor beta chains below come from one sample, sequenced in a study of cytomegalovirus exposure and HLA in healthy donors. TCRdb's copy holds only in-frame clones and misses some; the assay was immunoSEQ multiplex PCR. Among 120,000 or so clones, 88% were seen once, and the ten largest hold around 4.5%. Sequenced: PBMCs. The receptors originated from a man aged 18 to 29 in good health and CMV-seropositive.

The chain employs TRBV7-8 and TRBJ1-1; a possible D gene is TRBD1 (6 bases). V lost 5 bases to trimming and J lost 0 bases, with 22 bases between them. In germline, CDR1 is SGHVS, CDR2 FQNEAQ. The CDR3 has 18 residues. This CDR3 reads CASSLYPGANYMNTEAFF. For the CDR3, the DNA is TGTGCCAGCAGCCTCTATCCAGGGGCCAATTACATGAACACTGAAGCTTTCTTT.

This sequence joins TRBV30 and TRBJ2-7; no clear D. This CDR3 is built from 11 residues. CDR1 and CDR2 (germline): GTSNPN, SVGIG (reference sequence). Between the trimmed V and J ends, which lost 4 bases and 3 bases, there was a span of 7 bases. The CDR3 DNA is TGTGCCTGGACACGTAGCTACGAGCAGTACTTC. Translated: CAWTRSYEQYF.

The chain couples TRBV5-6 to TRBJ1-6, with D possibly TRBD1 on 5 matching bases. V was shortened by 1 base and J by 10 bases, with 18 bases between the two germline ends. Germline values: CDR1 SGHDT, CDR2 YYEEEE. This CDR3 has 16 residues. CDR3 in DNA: TGTGCCAGCAGCTTGCGTTTGGGTCAGGGTAGCTCACCCCTCCACTTT. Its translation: CASSLRLGQGSSPLHF.

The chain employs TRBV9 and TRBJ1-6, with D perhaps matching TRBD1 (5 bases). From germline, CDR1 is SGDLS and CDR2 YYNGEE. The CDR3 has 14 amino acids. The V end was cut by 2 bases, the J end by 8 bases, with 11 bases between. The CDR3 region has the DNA TGTGCCAGCAGCGTGGGGCAGCAGCATTCACCCCTCCACTTT. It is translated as CASSVGQQHSPLHF.

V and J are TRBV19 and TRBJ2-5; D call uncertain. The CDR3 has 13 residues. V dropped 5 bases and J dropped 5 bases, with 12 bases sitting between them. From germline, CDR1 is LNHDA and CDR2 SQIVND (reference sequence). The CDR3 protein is CASSPTVLETQYF. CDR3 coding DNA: TGTGCCAGTAGTCCAACGGTTTTGGAGACCCAGTACTTC.

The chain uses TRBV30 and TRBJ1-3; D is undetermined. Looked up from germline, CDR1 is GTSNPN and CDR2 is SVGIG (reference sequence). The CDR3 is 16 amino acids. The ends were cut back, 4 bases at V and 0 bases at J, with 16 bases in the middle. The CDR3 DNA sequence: TGTGCCTGGAATCGTGATTACCGTAGCTCTGGAAACACCATATATTTT. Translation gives CAWNRDYRSSGNTIYF.

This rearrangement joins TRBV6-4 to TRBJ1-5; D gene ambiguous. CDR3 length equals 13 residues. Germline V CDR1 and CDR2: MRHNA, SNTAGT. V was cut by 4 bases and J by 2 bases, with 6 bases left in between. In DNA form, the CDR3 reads TGTGCCAGCAGTGGAGGGCGCAATCAGCCCCAGCATTTT. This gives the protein CASSGGRNQPQHF.

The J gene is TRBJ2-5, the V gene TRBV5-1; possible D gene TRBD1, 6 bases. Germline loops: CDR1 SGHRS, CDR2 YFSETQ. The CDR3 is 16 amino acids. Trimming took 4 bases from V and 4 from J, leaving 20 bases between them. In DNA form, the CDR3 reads TGCGCCAGCAGCCGGGTTACGATGGGCAGGGGAGAGACCCAGTACTTC. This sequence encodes CASSRVTMGRGETQYF.

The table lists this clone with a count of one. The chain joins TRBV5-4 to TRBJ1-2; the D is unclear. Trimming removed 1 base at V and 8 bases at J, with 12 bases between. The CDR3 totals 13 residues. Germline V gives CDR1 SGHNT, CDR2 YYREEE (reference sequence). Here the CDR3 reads CASSLRGERGYTF. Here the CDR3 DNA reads TGTGCCAGCAGCTTGAGAGGAGAACGGGGCTACACCTTC. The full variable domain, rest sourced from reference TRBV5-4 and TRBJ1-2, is ETGVTQSPTHLIKTRGQQVTLRCSSQSGHNTVSWYQQALGQGPQFIFQYYREEENGRGNFPPRFSGLQFPNYSSELNVNALELDDSALYLCASSLRGERGYTFGSGTRLTVV.

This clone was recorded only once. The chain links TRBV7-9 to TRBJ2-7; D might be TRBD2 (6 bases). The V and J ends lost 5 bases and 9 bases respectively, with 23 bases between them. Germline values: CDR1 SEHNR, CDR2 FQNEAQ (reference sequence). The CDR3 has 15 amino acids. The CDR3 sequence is CASSVHTGRWVGQYF. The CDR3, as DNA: TGTGCCAGCAGCGTACATACCGGGAGATGGGTGGGGCAGTACTTC. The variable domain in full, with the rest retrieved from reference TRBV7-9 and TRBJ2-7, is DTGVSQNPRHKITKRGQNVTFRCDPISEHNRLYWYRQTLGQGPEFLTYFQNEAQLEKSRLLSDRFSAERPKGSFSTLEIQRTEQGDSAMYLCASSVHTGRWVGQYFGPGTRLTVT.

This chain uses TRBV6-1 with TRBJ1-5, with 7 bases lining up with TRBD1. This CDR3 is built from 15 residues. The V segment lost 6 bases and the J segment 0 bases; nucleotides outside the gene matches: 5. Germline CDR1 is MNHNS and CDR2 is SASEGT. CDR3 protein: CASRTGDFSNQPQHF. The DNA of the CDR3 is TGTGCCAGCAGAACAGGGGACTTTAGCAATCAGCCCCAGCATTTT.

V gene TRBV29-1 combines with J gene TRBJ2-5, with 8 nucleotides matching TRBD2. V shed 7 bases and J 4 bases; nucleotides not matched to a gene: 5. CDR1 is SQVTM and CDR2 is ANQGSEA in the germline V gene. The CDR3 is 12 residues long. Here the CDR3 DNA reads TGCAGCGCCGGACGGGGGGGAGAGACCCAGTACTTC. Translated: CSAGRGGETQYF.

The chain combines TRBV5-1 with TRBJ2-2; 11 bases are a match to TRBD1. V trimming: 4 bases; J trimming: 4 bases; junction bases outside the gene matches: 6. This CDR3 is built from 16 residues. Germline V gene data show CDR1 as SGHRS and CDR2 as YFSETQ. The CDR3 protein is CASSLGTGGGTGELFF. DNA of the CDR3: TGCGCCAGCAGCCTCGGGACAGGGGGAGGCACCGGGGAGCTGTTTTTT.

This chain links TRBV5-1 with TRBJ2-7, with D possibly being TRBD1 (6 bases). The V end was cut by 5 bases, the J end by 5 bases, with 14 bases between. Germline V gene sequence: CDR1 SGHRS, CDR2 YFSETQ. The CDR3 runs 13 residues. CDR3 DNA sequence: TGCGCCAGCAGGGTTATGGGGGCGGACGAGCAGTACTTC. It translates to CASRVMGADEQYF.